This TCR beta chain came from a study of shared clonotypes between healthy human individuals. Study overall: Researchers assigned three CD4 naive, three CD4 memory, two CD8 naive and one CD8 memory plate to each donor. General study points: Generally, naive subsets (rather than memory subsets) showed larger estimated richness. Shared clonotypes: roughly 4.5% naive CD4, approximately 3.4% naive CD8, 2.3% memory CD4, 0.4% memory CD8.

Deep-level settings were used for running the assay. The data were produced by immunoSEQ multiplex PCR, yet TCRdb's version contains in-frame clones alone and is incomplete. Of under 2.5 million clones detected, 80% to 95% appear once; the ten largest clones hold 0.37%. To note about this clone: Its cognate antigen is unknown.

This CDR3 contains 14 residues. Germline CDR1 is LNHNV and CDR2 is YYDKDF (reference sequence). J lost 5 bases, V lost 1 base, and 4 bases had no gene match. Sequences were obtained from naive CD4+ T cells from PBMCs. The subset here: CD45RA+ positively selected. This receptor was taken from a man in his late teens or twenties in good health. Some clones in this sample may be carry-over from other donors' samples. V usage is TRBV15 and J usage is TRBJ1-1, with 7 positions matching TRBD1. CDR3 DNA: TGTGCCACCAGCAGAGGGGCAGGGGGGACTGAAGCTTTCTTT. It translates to CATSRGAGGTEAFF.